This T cell receptor beta chain appears in the sequencing data of a study of control samples from healthy donors and cancer patients. Assay used: immunoSEQ multiplex PCR; TCRdb lists only in-frame clones, some missing. The top ten clones hold roughly 15% of a sample with 84,000 or so clones, 91% of them seen once. Trimming stripped 6 bases from V and 5 bases from J, with 13 bases between. CDR3 size: 14 residues. The germline CDR1 and CDR2 sequences are WNHNN and SYGVQD (reference sequence). This receptor was taken from a man over 45 in good health. Sequencing was carried out using blood. V is TRBV10-1 and J is TRBJ2-2, with a possible D match to TRBD1 (6 bases). CDR3 DNA sequence: TGCGCCAGCAGGTCCGGGACACCGACCGGGGAGCTGTTTTTT. It specifies CASRSGTPTGELFF.